The 17 T cell receptor beta chains reported below all come from one sample, sequenced in a study of cytomegalovirus exposure and HLA in healthy donors. The PCR used 60 Vbeta and 13 Jbeta primers. The assay was immunoSEQ multiplex PCR, and TCRdb's table has in-frame clones only and misses some. Altogether more than 150,000 clones are present, roughly four fifths being singletons, with the ten largest covering over 1.5%. What was sequenced was PBMCs. The receptors were gathered from a man aged 50 to 60 in good health and CMV-seronegative.

The chain has TRBV10-3 and TRBJ1-1; 8 positions agree with TRBD1. CDR1 is ENHRY, CDR2 SYGVKD, per germline. CDR3 size: 14 residues. Unmatched junction bases numbered 10, after V lost 0 bases and J lost 13 bases. Here the CDR3 reads CAISESTGEKGGFF. DNA of the CDR3: TGTGCCATCAGTGAGTCGACAGGGGAGAAAGGAGGTTTCTTT.

This clone was picked up a small number of times. The chain employs TRBV6-5 and TRBJ1-2, with D tentatively TRBD1 (5 bases). Germline CDR1 is MNHEY and CDR2 is SVGAGI. Trimming removed 6 bases from V and 5 bases from J, with 13 bases in between. The CDR3 spans 13 residues. The CDR3 sequence: CASRGRISYGYTF. Here the CDR3 DNA reads TGTGCCAGCAGGGGGCGAATCTCATATGGCTACACCTTC.

Only one count was recorded for this clone. The chain couples TRBV7-9 to TRBJ1-2; TRBD1 matches 9 bases. In germline, CDR1 is SEHNR, CDR2 FQNEAQ (reference sequence). The junction had 6 bases not matched to a gene; V was cut back by 4 bases and J by 6 bases. This CDR3 is 14 amino acids long. The CDR3 here is CASSSWTGDHGYTF. The CDR3 DNA follows: TGTGCCAGCAGCTCTTGGACAGGGGACCATGGCTACACCTTC.

To note about this clone: The junction shows a germline mismatch at one end, possibly a read error. This chain links TRBV7-6 with TRBJ2-7; 7 bases are shared with TRBD1. The germline gives CDR1 SGHVS, CDR2 FNYEAQ. This CDR3 has 16 amino acids. CDR3 nucleotide sequence: TGTGCCAGCAGCGCCGAGGGACAGCCTGACTCCCACGAGCAGTACTTC. This gives the protein CASSAEGQPDSHEQYF.

This chain joins TRBV10-3 and TRBJ1-6; 8 bases match TRBD1. There are 13 residues in the CDR3. The germline V gene encodes CDR1 ENHRY and CDR2 SYGVKD. After removal of 9 bases from V and 7 bases from J, the junction contained 5 bases not matched to a gene. The chain's CDR3 is CAIWTGSNSPLHF. The CDR3 DNA follows: TGTGCCATTTGGACAGGGTCCAATTCACCCCTCCACTTT.

The chain employs TRBV19 and TRBJ2-5, with 7 bases that match TRBD2. Germline trimming cut 1 base from V and 1 base from J; bases unmatched to any gene: 6. Germline values: CDR1 LNHDA, CDR2 SQIVND (reference sequence). The CDR3 consists of 16 residues. CDR3 loop: CASSIGRASGQETQYF. In DNA, the CDR3 is TGTGCCAGTAGTATAGGGCGGGCTAGCGGCCAAGAGACCCAGTACTTC.

The V gene is TRBV10-3, the J gene TRBJ1-6; TRBD1 is a possible D gene (5 bases). V dropped 6 bases and J dropped 7 bases, with 7 bases sitting between them. The CDR3 length is 12 residues. Germline V lookup: CDR1 ENHRY, CDR2 SYGVKD. The CDR3 reads CAIRDTNSPLHF. The DNA of the CDR3 is TGTGCCATCAGGGACACAAATTCACCCCTCCACTTT.

V usage is TRBV12-2 and J usage is TRBJ2-1; the D call in the table, TRBD2, was not verified against the DNA. TRBV12-2 is flagged as a pseudogene. The CDR3 sequence is 16 residues long. The CDR3 nucleotides read TGTGCAAGTCGCTTAGACGGGAGGGCAAGGGCCAATGAGCAGTTCTTC. Protein sequence: CASRLDGRARANEQFF.

This sequence joins TRBV11-2 and TRBJ1-6; TRBD1 matches at 7 bases. The J segment lost 5 bases and the V segment lost 1 base, leaving 2 bases of the junction unmatched. Germline values: CDR1 SGHAT, CDR2 FQNNGV. CDR3 length: 15 residues. CDR3: CASSLGDRDNSPLHF. Written as DNA, the CDR3 is TGTGCCAGCAGCTTAGGCGACAGGGATAATTCACCCCTCCACTTT.

V is TRBV5-4 and J is TRBJ1-1, with D uncertain. The CDR3 spans 14 residues. Between the trimmed V and J ends, which lost 1 base and 6 bases, there was a span of 13 bases. Germline CDR1 reads SGHNT; CDR2 reads YYREEE (reference sequence). The CDR3 DNA sequence: TGTGCCAGCAGCTTGCGGTCGGGAGTTCCTGAAGCTTTCTTT. Encoded protein: CASSLRSGVPEAFF. Drawing the rest from reference TRBV5-4 and TRBJ1-1, the complete variable domain is ETGVTQSPTHLIKTRGQQVTLRCSSQSGHNTVSWYQQALGQGPQFIFQYYREEENGRGNFPPRFSGLQFPNYSSELNVNALELDDSALYLCASSLRSGVPEAFFGQGTRLTVV.

J is TRBJ2-7 and V is TRBV28, with a possible D match to TRBD1 (5 bases). Trimming removed 7 bases from V and 2 bases from J, with 12 bases in between. This CDR3 spans 13 amino acids. CDR1 and CDR2 from the germline V gene are MDHEN and SYDVKM. The CDR3 bases are TGTGCCAGCACGACAGCGTCTCCCTACGAGCAGTACTTC. Its protein product is CASTTASPYEQYF.

V usage is TRBV7-2 and J usage is TRBJ2-2; D gene unclear. Trimming took 4 bases from V and 3 from J, leaving 9 bases between them. Germline CDR1 reads SGHTA; CDR2 reads FQGNSA. CDR3 length: 14 amino acids. CDR3 DNA: TGTGCCAGCAGCTCCTACCGGGACACCGGGGAGCTGTTTTTT. This codes for CASSSYRDTGELFF.

The chain couples TRBV6-1 to TRBJ2-1; 9 nucleotides agree with TRBD1. After removal of 5 bases from V and 5 bases from J, the junction contained 1 base not matched to a gene. CDR3 length: 13 residues. Germline V gene data show CDR1 as MNHNS and CDR2 as SASEGT. The CDR3 protein is CASSWTGDNEQFF. In DNA form, the CDR3 reads TGTGCCAGCAGTTGGACAGGGGACAATGAGCAGTTCTTC.

This rearrangement joins TRBV27 to TRBJ2-1; D remains ambiguous. Germline V gives CDR1 MNHEY, CDR2 SMNVEV (reference sequence). The CDR3 has 11 amino acids. Trimming shortened V by 5 bases and J by 4 bases, and 3 bases separated the two germline ends. The CDR3 sequence: CASSLYNEQFF. For the CDR3, the DNA is TGTGCCAGCAGTCTATACAATGAGCAGTTCTTC.

This chain uses TRBV2 with TRBJ1-5, with D tentatively TRBD1 (5 bases). Germline V gene lookup returns CDR1 SNHLY and CDR2 FYNNEI. This CDR3 contains 13 residues. Trimming took off 5 bases at V and 6 bases at J, with 11 bases between the two ends. As DNA, the CDR3 is TGTGCCAGCAGTCGGGGGGACGGTCAGCCCCAGCATTTT. This sequence encodes CASSRGDGQPQHF.

The sample holds a few counts of this clone. The chain's CDR3 is CASSEGGRGRLGYTF. For the CDR3, the DNA is TGTGCCAGCAGTGAAGGAGGCAGGGGGCGCCTTGGCTACACCTTC. This sequence joins TRBV2 and TRBJ1-2, with 8 positions matching TRBD1. The V gene's germline CDR1 is SNHLY and CDR2 FYNNEI. The CDR3 spans 15 residues. The J segment lost 7 bases and the V segment lost 1 base, leaving 8 bases of the junction unmatched.

The chain links TRBV6-5 to TRBJ1-2, with D possibly TRBD1 on 5 matching bases. Between the trimmed V and J ends, which lost 7 bases and 7 bases, there was a span of 13 bases. Germline lookup yields CDR1 MNHEY and CDR2 SVGAGI. The CDR3 totals 12 residues. The CDR3 DNA follows: TGTGCCAGCACTCCAGGGATAGGTGGCTACACCTTC. Encoded protein: CASTPGIGGYTF.